Following are 22 T cell receptor beta chains from one sample sequenced in a study of chemoradiotherapy in HPV16-positive cancers. TCRdb's copy holds only in-frame clones and misses some; the assay was immunoSEQ multiplex PCR. The sample gives 9,000 to 13,000 clones, approximately 90% of which show up once; under 2% is in the top ten. The sequences come from blood, collected from a patient who underwent chemoradiotherapy. The receptors stem from a human donor with HPV-associated anogenital cancer.

This CDR3 reads CASSLIWSAGLQNEQFF. The CDR3 coding sequence is TGCGCCAGCAGCTTGATCTGGTCGGCTGGTTTACAGAATGAGCAGTTCTTC. The V and J genes are TRBV5-1 and TRBJ2-1; D gene ambiguous. The V end lost 1 base, the J end lost 7 bases, and 21 bases lay between the germline ends. The length of the CDR3 is 17 residues. Germline assignment: CDR1 SGHRS and CDR2 YFSETQ.

The chain has TRBV5-1 and TRBJ2-3; 16 bases are shared with TRBD2. Germline V lookup: CDR1 SGHRS, CDR2 YFSETQ. V was clipped by 0 bases and J by 4 bases; unmatched bases: 11. CDR3 length equals 20 residues. CDR3 region: CASSLVTGLAGGKVADTQYF. As DNA, the CDR3 is TGCGCCAGCAGCTTGGTGACGGGACTAGCGGGGGGGAAGGTGGCAGATACGCAGTATTTT.

The chain links TRBV4-3 to TRBJ1-3; unclear D gene. The CDR3 loop spans 14 amino acids. V was cut by 1 base and J by 2 bases, with 6 bases left in between. Germline-derived CDR1 and CDR2 are LGHNA and YSLEER. The CDR3 is CASSQVSAGNTIYF. In nucleotides, the CDR3 is TGCGCCAGCAGCCAAGTCTCGGCTGGAAACACCATATATTTT.

The rearrangement links TRBV5-6 to TRBJ2-3; tentatively, D is TRBD2 (6 bases). V lost 2 bases and J 1 base, leaving 11 bases between the germline ends. This CDR3 comprises 15 residues. Germline assignment: CDR1 SGHDT and CDR2 YYEEEE. CDR3 coding DNA: TGTGCCAGCAGCTTACCAGCGGGCCGCACAGATACGCAGTATTTT. Protein sequence: CASSLPAGRTDTQYF. Looking up the rest from reference TRBV5-6 and TRBJ2-3 gives the full variable domain: DAGVTQSPTHLIKTRGQQVTLRCSPKSGHDTVSWYQQALGQGPQFIFQYYEEEERQRGNFPDRFSGHQFPNYSSELNVNALLLGDSALYLCASSLPAGRTDTQYFGPGTRLTVL.

The CDR3 sequence is CASSLARPGDEWSGATGELFF. The CDR3 bases are TGCGCCAGCAGCTTGGCCCGACCCGGGGACGAGTGGAGCGGTGCCACCGGGGAGCTGTTTTTT. The chain combines TRBV5-1 with TRBJ2-2, with D perhaps matching TRBD1 or TRBD2 (5 bases each). The ends were cut back, 0 bases at V and 4 bases at J, with 28 bases in the middle. The germline CDR1 and CDR2 sequences are SGHRS and YFSETQ. CDR3 length: 21 residues.

This chain uses TRBV7-9 with TRBJ1-1; no clear D. The V and J ends lost 6 bases and 6 bases respectively, with 11 bases between them. Germline V lookup: CDR1 SEHNR, CDR2 FQNEAQ (reference sequence). The CDR3 totals 12 residues. The CDR3 loop reads CASRPFAAEAFF. In DNA form, the CDR3 reads TGTGCCAGCAGGCCCTTTGCCGCTGAAGCTTTCTTT.

V and J are TRBV18 and TRBJ2-5, with D maybe TRBD1 (6 bases). The J call is doubtful: the DNA matches TRBJ2-7 better. CDR3 size: 13 residues. CDR1 is KGHSH, CDR2 LQKENI, per germline. The CDR3 reads CASSPGTTYEQYF. Here the CDR3 DNA reads TGTGCCAGCTCACCCGGGACAACCTACGAGCAGTACTTC.

The chain recombines TRBV6-1 with TRBJ1-1; 8 bases match TRBD1. The J segment lost 0 bases and the V segment lost 0 bases, leaving 6 bases of the junction unmatched. CDR3 length: 17 residues. CDR1 is MNHNS, CDR2 SASEGT, per germline. The DNA of the CDR3 is TGTGCCAGCAGTGAAGCGATCGGACAGGGAATGAACACTGAAGCTTTCTTT. Protein product: CASSEAIGQGMNTEAFF.

The genes are TRBV5-4 and TRBJ1-2; 7 bases align to TRBD1. V gave up 3 bases and J gave up 12 bases; unmatched junction bases: 8. The CDR3 covers 12 residues. CDR1 and CDR2 (germline): SGHNT, YYREEE (reference sequence). This CDR3 reads CASSYRGLKDTF. In DNA form, the CDR3 reads TGTGCCAGCAGCTACAGGGGACTAAAGGACACCTTC.

The CDR3 protein is CAISDPTGLSVSGANVLTF. CDR3 nucleotides: TGTGCCATCAGTGACCCCACGGGACTTTCAGTCTCTGGGGCCAACGTCCTGACTTTC. The J gene is TRBJ2-6, the V gene TRBV10-3; possible D gene TRBD2, 6 bases. Deletions cut 3 bases from V and 0 bases from J, with 18 bases between. CDR3 size: 19 residues. CDR1 ENHRY and CDR2 SYGVKD come from the germline V gene.

V and J are TRBV7-2 and TRBJ1-4, with D maybe TRBD1 (6 bases). Germline-derived CDR1 and CDR2 are SGHTA and FQGNSA. Trimming cost V 3 bases and J 8 bases, with 16 bases left between them. This CDR3 spans 15 amino acids. CDR3 DNA sequence: TGTGCCAGCAGCTTGAGTCTGGGGGGCGCCGAAAAACTGTTTTTT. It yields the protein CASSLSLGGAEKLFF.

This chain uses TRBV19 with TRBJ1-6; tentative D call: TRBD1 (5 bases). V was cut by 6 bases and J by 8 bases, with 14 bases left in between. Per the germline V gene, CDR1 is LNHDA and CDR2 is SQIVND (reference sequence). The CDR3 totals 14 residues. The CDR3 sequence is CASRRDGEYSPLHF. DNA of the CDR3: TGTGCCAGTAGGAGGGACGGAGAATATTCACCCCTCCACTTT.

The genes are TRBV18 and TRBJ1-2; D remains unclear. Germline CDR1 reads KGHSH; CDR2 reads LQKENI. Between the trimmed V and J ends, which lost 4 bases and 5 bases, there was a span of 17 bases. The length of the CDR3 is 15 residues. CDR3 protein: CASSLGTSYLYGYTF. The CDR3 nucleotides read TGTGCCAGCTCACTAGGAACAAGCTACCTATATGGCTACACCTTC.

This chain connects TRBV4-3 to TRBJ2-2; no definite D call. CDR1 LGHNA and CDR2 YSLEER come from the germline V gene. This CDR3 is built from 15 residues. Trimming shortened V by 4 bases and J by 2 bases, and 11 bases separated the two germline ends. The CDR3 sequence: CASSLWTGNTGELFF. The CDR3 DNA sequence: TGCGCCAGCAGCCTCTGGACGGGTAACACCGGGGAGCTGTTTTTT.

J is TRBJ2-3 and V is TRBV6-5, with TRBD2 as a possible D gene (6 bases). The CDR3 is 13 residues long. V was pared by 5 bases and J by 5 bases, with 11 bases between. In germline, CDR1 is MNHEY, CDR2 SVGAGI. For the CDR3, the DNA is TGTGCCAGCAGTCCTTTGGGGGGAGATACGCAGTATTTT. It yields the protein CASSPLGGDTQYF.

As regards this clone: The same CDR3 is also encoded by other DNA sequences in this sample. The chain employs TRBV2 and TRBJ2-7, with 8 nucleotides matching TRBD1. Per germline, CDR1 SNHLY and CDR2 FYNNEI. This CDR3 comprises 15 residues. Losses at the gene ends were 6 bases for V and 5 bases for J; bases not matched to a gene: 12. CDR3 in DNA: TGTGCCAGCAGGATATTGGGGACAGGACTCGACGAGCAGTACTTC. It yields the protein CASRILGTGLDEQYF.

The chain combines TRBV6-5 with TRBJ1-5; D is perhaps TRBD1 (5 bases). V was cut by 6 bases and J by 1 base, with 7 bases left in between. Germline V gene lookup returns CDR1 MNHEY and CDR2 SVGAGI. There are 13 residues in the CDR3. This CDR3 is CASRYRSNQPQHF. The CDR3 DNA is TGTGCCAGCAGATACAGGAGCAATCAGCCCCAGCATTTT.

This chain connects TRBV11-3 to TRBJ2-7; D remains ambiguous. Germline V gene sequence: CDR1 SGHNT, CDR2 YENEEA. The length of the CDR3 is 16 residues. Trimming cost V 0 bases and J 5 bases, with 17 bases left between them. The CDR3: CASSLDSQRLQDEQYF. The CDR3 region has the DNA TGTGCCAGCAGCTTAGATAGTCAAAGGCTGCAAGACGAGCAGTACTTC.

This chain links TRBV5-5 with TRBJ1-5, with a weak D call TRBD1 (6 bases). The CDR3 consists of 16 residues. Germline CDR1 and CDR2: SGHKS and YYEKEE (reference sequence). The V gene lost 4 bases and the J gene lost 4 bases, with 18 bases spanning the gap. CDR3 sequence (DNA): TGTGCCAGCAGCCAAGGGACAAGTGGTCAGAATCAGCCCCAGCATTTT. This translates into CASSQGTSGQNQPQHF.

This sequence joins TRBV27 and TRBJ1-1; 10 bases are shared with TRBD1. V shed 3 bases, J shed 4 bases, and the junction held 5 bases outside the gene matches. The CDR3 is made up of 15 amino acids. Germline assignment: CDR1 MNHEY and CDR2 SMNVEV (reference sequence). CDR3 DNA: TGTGCCAGCAGTTTCGATGACAGGGGGCTCACTGAAGCTTTCTTT. Protein: CASSFDDRGLTEAFF.

J is TRBJ2-5 and V is TRBV5-1, with D maybe TRBD2 (6 bases). Germline CDR1 is SGHRS and CDR2 is YFSETQ. The CDR3 is 14 amino acids. V shed 4 bases and J shed 1 base, with 11 bases lying between them. The CDR3 loop reads CASSPGGTQETQYF. The DNA for the CDR3 is TGCGCCAGCAGCCCCGGAGGGACCCAAGAGACCCAGTACTTC.

The chain combines TRBV13 with TRBJ2-7, with 7 bases that match TRBD2. The junction had 11 bases not matched to a gene; V was cut back by 4 bases and J by 2 bases. Germline V lookup: CDR1 PRHDT, CDR2 FYEKMQ (reference sequence). This CDR3 comprises 16 residues. The CDR3 protein is CASSSRPSGQPYEQYF. The CDR3 region has the DNA TGTGCCAGCAGCTCTAGGCCTAGCGGCCAGCCCTACGAGCAGTACTTC.